One sample yielded the 28 T cell receptor beta chains listed below, sequenced in a study of cytomegalovirus exposure and HLA in healthy donors. 60 Vbeta and 13 Jbeta primers were used in PCR. TCRdb's copy holds only in-frame clones and misses some; the assay was immunoSEQ multiplex PCR. The sample has 100,000 to 150,000 clones, around 78% seen once; the top ten hold about 1.8%. Specimen: PBMCs. All receptors come from a woman between 40 and 55 years old in good health and CMV-seronegative.

The chain couples TRBV27 to TRBJ2-7; 9 bases map to TRBD1. Germline CDR1 is MNHEY and CDR2 is SMNVEV (reference sequence). The J segment lost 0 bases and the V segment lost 5 bases, leaving 14 bases of the junction unmatched. The CDR3 is 18 residues long. The CDR3 here is CASSPPRPGQGISYEQYF. In DNA, the CDR3 is TGTGCCAGCAGTCCCCCGCGACCGGGACAGGGAATCTCCTACGAGCAGTACTTC.

The J gene is TRBJ2-3, the V gene TRBV5-4; D is ambiguous. The germline V gene encodes CDR1 SGHNT and CDR2 YYREEE (reference sequence). The CDR3 has 14 residues. V gave up 0 bases and J gave up 2 bases, with 7 bases separating them. CDR3 coding DNA: TGTGCCAGCAGCTTGGGTGCAGACACAGATACGCAGTATTTT. Protein: CASSLGADTDTQYF.

CDR3 protein: CAAGGSPYSNQPQHF. As DNA, the CDR3 is TGTGCCGCCGGGGGGAGCCCCTATAGCAATCAGCCCCAGCATTTT. V is TRBV10-3 and J is TRBJ1-5; TRBD1 might be the D (5 bases). CDR1 is ENHRY, CDR2 SYGVKD, per germline. With 11 bases removed from V and 0 bases from J, the gap between germline ends came to 17 bases. The CDR3 runs to 15 residues.

This clone was seen once. V usage is TRBV5-1 and J usage is TRBJ2-3; D not resolved. This CDR3 comprises 17 residues. From germline, CDR1 is SGHRS and CDR2 YFSETQ. The ends were cut back, 4 bases at V and 5 bases at J, with 23 bases in the middle. The CDR3 here is CASSPPTPQSQEDTQYF. For the CDR3, the DNA is TGCGCCAGCAGCCCACCCACCCCCCAAAGTCAGGAAGATACGCAGTATTTT.

The rearrangement uses TRBV28 and TRBJ2-1; 9 nucleotides match TRBD1. Germline V CDR1 and CDR2: MDHEN, SYDVKM. The CDR3 covers 15 residues. The ends lost 3 bases at V and 4 bases at J; junction bases unmatched: 4. CDR3 bases: TGTGCCAGCAGTTTCGGGACAGGGCCTTACAATGAGCAGTTCTTC. Amino acid sequence: CASSFGTGPYNEQFF.

This chain joins TRBV11-2 and TRBJ2-7; 7 bases match TRBD2. This CDR3 is 14 amino acids long. Germline CDR1 and CDR2: SGHAT and FQNNGV. V was clipped by 8 bases and J by 3 bases; unmatched bases: 10. The CDR3 sequence: CASSMGGEGYEQYF. CDR3 DNA: TGTGCCAGCTCAATGGGCGGGGAGGGCTACGAGCAGTACTTC. Filled out from reference TRBV11-2 and TRBJ2-7, the complete variable domain reads EAGVAQSPRYKIIEKRQSVAFWCNPISGHATLYWYQQILGQGPKLLIQFQNNGVVDDSQLPKDRFSAERLKGVDSTLKIQPAKLEDSAVYLCASSMGGEGYEQYFGPGTRLTVT.

The rearrangement uses TRBV9 and TRBJ1-1; D possibly corresponds to TRBD1 (6 bases). V dropped 0 bases and J dropped 1 base, with 13 bases sitting between them. The V gene's germline CDR1 is SGDLS and CDR2 YYNGEE. The CDR3 runs 16 residues. The CDR3 bases are TGTGCCAGCAGCGTAGATCCGGGACACTCGAACACTGAAGCTTTCTTT. Translation: CASSVDPGHSNTEAFF.

This rearrangement joins TRBV9 to TRBJ2-5, with D maybe TRBD2 (6 bases). This CDR3 contains 17 residues. V was cut by 4 bases and J by 5 bases, with 24 bases left in between. The germline CDR1 and CDR2 sequences are SGDLS and YYNGEE. The CDR3 bases are TGTGCCAGCAGCCCACAAGGGTTTGGAGGGCGGCCCGAGACCCAGTACTTC. This codes for CASSPQGFGGRPETQYF.

The chain has TRBV28 and TRBJ2-5; TRBD1 matches 7 bases. CDR1 and CDR2 from the germline V gene are MDHEN and SYDVKM. The CDR3 spans 15 residues. With V trimmed by 0 bases and J by 1 base, 2 bases remained unmatched. CDR3: CASSLWGQLQETQYF. CDR3 coding DNA: TGTGCCAGCAGTTTATGGGGACAGCTCCAAGAGACCCAGTACTTC.

V is TRBV27 and J is TRBJ1-1, with 7 bases identical to TRBD1. The junction had 4 bases not matched to a gene; V was cut back by 9 bases and J by 0 bases. The germline CDR1 and CDR2 sequences are MNHEY and SMNVEV (reference sequence). CDR3 length equals 13 residues. This CDR3 reads CASMGQMNTEAFF. CDR3 DNA: TGTGCCAGTATGGGACAGATGAACACTGAAGCTTTCTTT.

The rearrangement links TRBV5-6 to TRBJ2-7; 8 nucleotides agree with TRBD1. The junction had 8 bases not matched to a gene; V was cut back by 3 bases and J by 3 bases. Germline V gives CDR1 SGHDT, CDR2 YYEEEE. The CDR3 extends over 15 amino acids. This chain's CDR3 is CASSSGRDRFYEQYF. The CDR3, as DNA: TGTGCCAGCAGCTCCGGCCGGGACAGGTTCTACGAGCAGTACTTC.

The chain links TRBV7-3 to TRBJ2-5; a possible D gene is TRBD1 (6 bases). The last part of the DNA fits TRBJ2-7 better; the J call may be wrong. The CDR3 is 13 amino acids. CDR1 is SGHTA, CDR2 FQGTGA, per germline. The CDR3, as DNA: TGTGCCAGCAGTCCAGGGGTTGCCCACGAGCAGTACTTC. It codes for CASSPGVAHEQYF.

The V gene is TRBV10-1, the J gene TRBJ1-2, with D unresolved. Trimming left V 3 bases short and J 2 bases short, with 13 bases between. The CDR3 is made up of 15 amino acids. Per the germline V gene, CDR1 is WNHNN and CDR2 is SYGVQD (reference sequence). The CDR3, as DNA: TGCGCCAGCAGTGAACGCCGAGGAATGAACTATGGCTACACCTTC. Protein sequence: CASSERRGMNYGYTF.

Comments on this clone: The sample has other DNA sequences that encode this CDR3 too. This chain joins TRBV5-1 and TRBJ2-2; possible D gene TRBD1, 5 bases. The germline V and J ends were trimmed by 4 bases and 6 bases, with 13 bases remaining between them. CDR1 and CDR2 from the germline V gene are SGHRS and YFSETQ. CDR3 size: 14 residues. In DNA, the CDR3 is TGCGCCAGCAGCGCCTTGCAGGGCGCCGGGGAGCTGTTTTTT. It is translated as CASSALQGAGELFF.

The genes are TRBV18 and TRBJ2-7, with 10 bases identical to TRBD1. Per the germline V gene, CDR1 is KGHSH and CDR2 is LQKENI. Trimming took 8 bases from V and 2 from J; bases not matched to a gene: 6. The CDR3 spans 14 residues. The CDR3 loop reads CASTRDRGTYEQYF. The CDR3 DNA is TGTGCCAGCACCCGGGACAGGGGTACCTACGAGCAGTACTTC.

This rearrangement joins TRBV5-1 to TRBJ2-2; unclear D gene. Germline CDR1 reads SGHRS; CDR2 reads YFSETQ. Trimming took off 0 bases at V and 8 bases at J, with 11 bases between the two ends. This CDR3 comprises 14 residues. CDR3 nucleotide sequence: TGCGCCAGCAGCTTGGAGTTACTCGGGGGGGAGCTGTTTTTT. Its translation: CASSLELLGGELFF.

As regards this clone: In the same sample, other DNA sequences code for this CDR3. This chain uses TRBV5-1 with TRBJ2-5, with 10 positions matching TRBD2. After removal of 2 bases from V and 2 bases from J, the junction contained 3 bases not matched to a gene. Germline lookup yields CDR1 SGHRS and CDR2 YFSETQ. The CDR3 has 15 residues. CDR3 in amino acids: CASSLASGSQETQYF. In DNA form, the CDR3 reads TGCGCCAGCAGCTTAGCTAGCGGGAGTCAAGAGACCCAGTACTTC.

The chain employs TRBV7-6 and TRBJ2-5, with 10 nucleotides matching TRBD1. Germline CDR1 reads SGHVS; CDR2 reads FNYEAQ. J gave up 4 bases and V 5 bases, and 10 bases lay outside the gene matches. The CDR3 covers 16 residues. The CDR3 nucleotides are TGTGCCAGCAGCACCCTCCCCGACAGGGGGCGAGAGACCCAGTACTTC. Protein product: CASSTLPDRGRETQYF.

This clone was seen a handful of times. The J gene is TRBJ2-7, the V gene TRBV7-2; TRBD2 agrees at 9 bases. J gave up 5 bases and V 5 bases, and 10 bases lay outside the gene matches. The CDR3 runs to 15 residues. Germline values: CDR1 SGHTA, CDR2 FQGNSA. The CDR3 DNA follows: TGTGCCAGCAGCCCCTCCCCAGCGGGGGGCCACGAGCAGTACTTC. Translation: CASSPSPAGGHEQYF.

This clone occurred once. The chain links TRBV10-3 to TRBJ1-5, with D possibly being TRBD1 (6 bases). This CDR3 has 14 residues. CDR1 and CDR2 (germline): ENHRY, SYGVKD. V was clipped by 6 bases and J by 6 bases, with 15 bases between them. CDR3 region: CAIRRDTAGQPQHF. In DNA, the CDR3 is TGTGCCATCAGAAGGGACACTGCAGGTCAGCCCCAGCATTTT.

DNA for the CDR3: TGTGCCAGCAGCTTCCCCGCCAGTATTGAGCAGTTCTTC. The encoded protein is CASSFPASIEQFF. The chain is built from TRBV11-1 and TRBJ2-1; D remains unclear. The CDR3 consists of 13 residues. V was clipped by 3 bases and J by 9 bases, with 12 bases between them. In germline, CDR1 is SGHAT, CDR2 FQDESV (reference sequence).

For this clone: The junction and the germline gene differ at one end; a read error may be behind it. Other DNA sequences of this sample code for an identical CDR3. This chain joins TRBV6-5 and TRBJ1-1, with unresolved D. The CDR3 consists of 15 residues. Per the germline V gene, CDR1 is MNHEY and CDR2 is SVGAGI. CDR3 region: CASSYSRERVTEAFF. As DNA, the CDR3 is TGTGCCAGCAGTTACTCGCGGGAGAGAGTCACTGAAGCCTTCTTT.

This clone was observed once. The rearrangement uses TRBV6-4 and TRBJ2-2; D is perhaps TRBD2 (6 bases). The ends were cut back, 6 bases at V and 1 base at J, with 6 bases in the middle. The CDR3 totals 13 residues. Germline values: CDR1 MRHNA, CDR2 SNTAGT. The CDR3 coding sequence is TGTGCCAGCAGGGGAGGGAACACCGGGGAGCTGTTTTTT. Translating gives CASRGGNTGELFF.

J is TRBJ2-1 and V is TRBV19, with 15 bases identical to TRBD2. Looked up from germline, CDR1 is LNHDA and CDR2 is SQIVND (reference sequence). V was clipped by 3 bases and J by 4 bases; unmatched bases: 4. The CDR3 covers 17 residues. CDR3 loop: CASSIGTSGGWYNEQFF. In DNA form, the CDR3 reads TGTGCCAGTAGTATCGGGACTAGCGGGGGGTGGTACAATGAGCAGTTCTTC.

This clone turned up a few times. The gene calls are TRBV28 and TRBJ2-5; D possibly corresponds to TRBD2 (6 bases). The CDR3 runs 17 residues. CDR1 is MDHEN and CDR2 is SYDVKM in the germline V gene. Trimming took off 6 bases at V and 3 bases at J, with 23 bases between the two ends. The CDR3 is CASRPFPGGVLKETQYF. The CDR3 DNA sequence: TGTGCCAGCAGACCCTTCCCAGGCGGGGTACTGAAAGAGACCCAGTACTTC.

The DNA for the CDR3 is TGTGCCAGCAGCTTAGAGTGGGCGGGAGCGATCTACAATGAGCAGTTCTTC. Translating it yields CASSLEWAGAIYNEQFF. The chain joins TRBV7-8 to TRBJ2-1; TRBD2 aligns across 7 bases. The V segment lost 1 base and the J segment 3 bases; nucleotides outside the gene matches: 9. The CDR3 contains 17 residues. The V gene's germline CDR1 is SGHVS and CDR2 FQNEAQ.

The chain uses TRBV27 and TRBJ2-2; D is unclear. Germline V gives CDR1 MNHEY, CDR2 SMNVEV (reference sequence). CDR3 size: 15 residues. Trimming shortened V by 2 bases and J by 2 bases, and 9 bases separated the two germline ends. Here the CDR3 DNA reads TGTGCCAGCAGTTTAGGTCTACCAAACACCGGGGAGCTGTTTTTT. This codes for CASSLGLPNTGELFF.

The chain joins TRBV13 to TRBJ2-3; D not certain. The CDR3 is 12 residues long. Trimming took off 0 bases at V and 5 bases at J, with 3 bases between the two ends. The germline CDR1 and CDR2 sequences are PRHDT and FYEKMQ (reference sequence). The chain's CDR3 is CASSLGLDTQYF. In DNA form, the CDR3 reads TGTGCCAGCAGCTTAGGCCTAGATACGCAGTATTTT.